Sequencing of this T cell receptor (beta chain) was carried out in a study of OX40 agonist ivuxolimab in advanced cancers. Overall study context: Patients received the agonistic anti-OX40 (CD134) antibody ivuxolimab.

Only in-frame clones appear in the TCRdb table, and some are missing; sequencing was by immunoSEQ multiplex PCR. The repertoire holds roughly 89,000 clones, with 85% to 90% as singletons. Study outcomes and limitations: Expanded clones were, on average, more numerous among CD8+ T cells than CD4+.

V was clipped by 5 bases and J by 8 bases; unmatched bases: 9. This CDR3 has 14 residues. Per germline, CDR1 MNHEY and CDR2 SVGAGI. Of note for this clone: Its antigen is still unknown.

This sequence was found in an adult with an advanced solid tumor such as melanoma, head and neck, liver or kidney cancer. This chain connects TRBV6-5 to TRBJ2-4, with 7 bases matching TRBD2. Sequenced material: CD4+ or CD8+ T cells sorted from blood, taken in a trial of the OX40 agonist ivuxolimab. CDR3 in amino acids: CASSKGRGRDIQYF. CDR3 nucleotide sequence: TGTGCCAGCAGTAAGGGGAGAGGGAGGGACATTCAGTACTTC.